This T cell receptor (beta chain) was identified in a study of cytomegalovirus exposure and HLA in healthy donors. 60 Vbeta and 13 Jbeta primers were used in PCR. Profiling relied on immunoSEQ multiplex PCR, and the TCRdb table lists in-frame clones only, not all of them. This sample yields over 150,000 clones, of which approximately 80% are seen a single time; around 5.6% belongs to the top ten. Each donor was healthy, and each was a bone marrow donor. CDR1 is MDHEN and CDR2 is SYDVKM in the germline V gene. The trim removed 4 bases at V and 7 bases at J, leaving 15 bases unmatched. This CDR3 is built from 16 residues.

The chain joins TRBV28 to TRBJ2-7; 8 positions match TRBD2. The sequenced sample was PBMCs. The origin of this receptor is a woman between 35 and 50 years old in good health and CMV-seropositive. The CDR3 is CASSSGSGSGIREQYF. The DNA for the CDR3 is TGTGCCAGCAGTTCGGGGTCGGGTAGCGGGATTAGGGAGCAGTACTTC. The full variable domain, completed using reference TRBV28 and TRBJ2-7, is DVKVTQSSRYLVKRTGEKVFLECVQDMDHENMFWYRQDPGLGLRLIYFSYDVKMKEKGDIPEGYSVSREKKERFSLILESASTNQTSMYLCASSSGSGSGIREQYFGPGTRLTVT.